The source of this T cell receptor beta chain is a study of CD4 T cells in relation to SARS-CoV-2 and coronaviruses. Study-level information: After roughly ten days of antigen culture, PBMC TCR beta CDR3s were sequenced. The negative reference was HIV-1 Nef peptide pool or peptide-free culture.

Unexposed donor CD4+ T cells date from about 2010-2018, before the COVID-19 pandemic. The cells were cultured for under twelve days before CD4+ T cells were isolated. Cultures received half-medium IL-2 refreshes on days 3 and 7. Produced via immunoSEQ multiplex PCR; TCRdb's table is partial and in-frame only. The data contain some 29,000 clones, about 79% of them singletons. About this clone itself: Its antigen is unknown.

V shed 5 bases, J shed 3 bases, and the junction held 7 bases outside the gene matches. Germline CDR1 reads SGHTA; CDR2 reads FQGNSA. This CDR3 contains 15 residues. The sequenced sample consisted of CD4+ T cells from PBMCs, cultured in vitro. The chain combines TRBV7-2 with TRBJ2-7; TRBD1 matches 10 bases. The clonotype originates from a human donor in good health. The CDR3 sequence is CASSIAGTGVYEQYF. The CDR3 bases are TGTGCCAGCAGCATCGCCGGGACAGGGGTCTACGAGCAGTACTTC.